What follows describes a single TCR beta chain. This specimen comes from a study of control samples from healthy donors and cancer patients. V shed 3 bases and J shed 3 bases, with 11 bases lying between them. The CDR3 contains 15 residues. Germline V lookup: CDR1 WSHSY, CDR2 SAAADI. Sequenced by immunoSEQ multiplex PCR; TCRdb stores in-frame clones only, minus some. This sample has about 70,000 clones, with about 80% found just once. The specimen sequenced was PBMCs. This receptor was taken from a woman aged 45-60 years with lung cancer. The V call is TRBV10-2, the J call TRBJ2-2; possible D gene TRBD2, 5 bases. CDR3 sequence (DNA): TGCGCCAGCAGTGATGAGGGCCCTGACACCGGGGAGCTGTTTTTT. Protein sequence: CASSDEGPDTGELFF.